The clone carrying this T cell receptor (beta chain) has at least ten counts. This record belongs to a study of blood T cell repertoires in COVID-19. V was clipped by 6 bases and J by 6 bases; unmatched bases: 5. This CDR3 comprises 12 residues. In germline, CDR1 is MNHEY, CDR2 SVGAGI. The data were produced by immunoSEQ multiplex PCR, yet TCRdb's version contains in-frame clones alone and is incomplete. Here the sample spans some 230,000 clones, approximately 90% being singletons. The chain uses TRBV6-5 and TRBJ2-7, with 7 bases that match TRBD2. This clonotype was obtained from a woman aged 45-65 years with COVID-19, enrolled during active disease. The sequenced sample consisted of peripheral blood. CDR3 DNA sequence: TGTGCCAGCAGCTCCGGGGGGTCCGAGCAGTACGTC. Translating gives CASSSGGSEQYV.